This T cell receptor (beta chain) originates from a study of beta chain features in type 1 diabetes. V was clipped by 6 bases and J by 1 base, with 12 bases between them. Germline V gene sequence: CDR1 MNHEY, CDR2 SMNVEV (reference sequence). The length of the CDR3 is 14 residues. The whole isolated RNA underwent reverse transcription, so sequencing captured expressed TCRB transcripts. Measured with immunoSEQ multiplex PCR; TCRdb has only the in-frame clones, and not every one. The table includes fewer than 400,000 clones, 8% detected once. The sequencing sample was made of central memory CD4+ T cells from blood. The sequence derives from a woman younger than 35 in good health. The V and J genes are TRBV27 and TRBJ1-1; D unclear. CDR3 in DNA: TGTGCCAGCAGCCCCGGGTGGGGGAACACTGAAGCTTTCTTT. It is translated as CASSPGWGNTEAFF.